Below are 20 T cell receptor beta chains sequenced from a single sample in a study of blood T cell repertoires in COVID-19. Produced via immunoSEQ multiplex PCR; TCRdb's table is partial and in-frame only. In the table there are around 130,000 clones, just under 85% of which are singletons. The sample was peripheral blood. The origin of the receptors is a woman aged 50 to 60 with acute or convalescent COVID-19.

The chain employs TRBV9 and TRBJ1-2, with TRBD1 matching 7 bases. The CDR3 has 16 residues. Germline V gene sequence: CDR1 SGDLS, CDR2 YYNGEE. The trim removed 4 bases at V and 1 base at J, leaving 10 bases unmatched. The CDR3 nucleotides are TGTGCCAGCAGCCCAGGACAGGCCCTCAATAACTATGGCTACACCTTC. Its protein is CASSPGQALNNYGYTF.

The chain is built from TRBV6-5 and TRBJ1-1; no clear D gene. This CDR3 spans 13 amino acids. The germline CDR1 and CDR2 sequences are MNHEY and SVGAGI. V shed 8 bases and J shed 3 bases, with 13 bases lying between them. The CDR3 DNA reads as TGTGCCAGCGGGCGCACGATAGACACTGAAGCTTTCTTT. Translation: CASGRTIDTEAFF.

V is TRBV3-1 (or the pseudogene TRBV3-2) and J is TRBJ1-3; maybe TRBD1 (6 bases). V gave up 5 bases and J gave up 0 bases, with 11 bases separating them. Per germline, CDR1 LGHDT and CDR2 YNNKEL (reference sequence). This CDR3 has 15 amino acids. The CDR3 bases are TGTGCCAGCAGCTCGGACAGCTTCTCTGGAAACACCATATATTTT. Protein product: CASSSDSFSGNTIYF.

V and J are TRBV28 and TRBJ1-3; D is perhaps TRBD1 (5 bases). Between the trimmed V and J ends, which lost 3 bases and 0 bases, there was a span of 18 bases. CDR1 is MDHEN and CDR2 is SYDVKM in the germline V gene. The CDR3 totals 18 residues. CDR3 sequence: CASSFGTGLIHSGNTIYF. The DNA of the CDR3 is TGTGCCAGCAGTTTTGGAACAGGATTGATCCACTCTGGAAACACCATATATTTT.

The J gene is TRBJ2-1, the V gene TRBV19; perhaps TRBD2 as D (6 bases). From germline, CDR1 is LNHDA and CDR2 SQIVND (reference sequence). With 4 bases removed from V and 13 bases from J, the gap between germline ends came to 17 bases. The CDR3 has 13 amino acids. In nucleotides, the CDR3 is TGTGCCAGTAGTAAGGAGGGAAAGGCCTACCAGTTCTTC. This sequence encodes CASSKEGKAYQFF.

The table lists this clone with a count of one. The CDR3 here is CASSLTGGSNEQFF. DNA for the CDR3: TGCGCCAGCAGCTTGACAGGGGGGAGCAATGAGCAGTTCTTC. V gene TRBV5-1 combines with J gene TRBJ2-1; 8 bases are shared with TRBD1. Trimming took 1 base from V and 6 from J; bases not matched to a gene: 3. Germline V gives CDR1 SGHRS, CDR2 YFSETQ. The CDR3 consists of 14 residues.

The chain has TRBV7-2 and TRBJ1-5; 7 nucleotides agree with TRBD1. V shed 5 bases, J shed 0 bases, and the junction held 4 bases outside the gene matches. Germline assignment: CDR1 SGHTA and CDR2 FQGNSA. The CDR3 has 15 residues. This chain's CDR3 is CASSPGQISNQPQHF. The CDR3 DNA is TGTGCCAGCAGCCCGGGACAGATTAGCAATCAGCCCCAGCATTTT.

This clone was counted only a few times. The sample carries other DNA sequences with the same CDR3. The V gene is TRBV6-5, the J gene TRBJ1-2, with 8 bases that match TRBD1. After removal of 6 bases from V and 5 bases from J, the junction contained 8 bases not matched to a gene. The germline V gene encodes CDR1 MNHEY and CDR2 SVGAGI. The length of the CDR3 is 14 residues. CDR3 sequence reads: CASSRDRSGYGYTF. The CDR3 DNA is TGTGCCAGCAGCCGGGACAGGAGCGGGTATGGCTACACCTTC.

The genes are TRBV5-6 and TRBJ1-2; 7 bases align to TRBD1. The germline V gene encodes CDR1 SGHDT and CDR2 YYEEEE. The CDR3 consists of 15 residues. The V and J ends lost 3 bases and 8 bases, in that order; junction bases with no gene match: 13. CDR3 nucleotides: TGTGCCAGCAGCTCGTCCGGGACAGAAGTAAGGGGCTACACCTTC. It specifies CASSSSGTEVRGYTF.

This rearrangement joins TRBV5-4 to TRBJ1-2; no reliable D call. The CDR3 loop spans 15 amino acids. Looked up from germline, CDR1 is SGHNT and CDR2 is YYREEE (reference sequence). The V gene lost 0 bases and the J gene lost 6 bases, with 15 bases spanning the gap. The CDR3 DNA reads as TGTGCCAGCAGCTTGGCCGGAGGGCTACTTAATGGCTACACCTTC. Its protein product is CASSLAGGLLNGYTF.

This chain connects TRBV6-5 to TRBJ2-7; possibly TRBD1 for D (6 bases). This CDR3 spans 14 amino acids. Trimming removed 5 bases at V and 1 base at J, with 12 bases between. The germline CDR1 and CDR2 sequences are MNHEY and SVGAGI. The CDR3 DNA is TGTGCCAGCAGTCTGGGGGCTCGGTCCTACGAGCAGTACTTC. As protein: CASSLGARSYEQYF.

The rearrangement joins TRBV9 to TRBJ1-4; 9 bases line up with TRBD1. From germline, CDR1 is SGDLS and CDR2 YYNGEE. Trimming took 2 bases from V and 2 from J; bases not matched to a gene: 7. The CDR3 has 17 residues. Here the CDR3 DNA reads TGTGCCAGCAGCGTTACAGGGGGCGGCACGACTAATGAAAAACTGTTTTTT. It translates to CASSVTGGGTTNEKLFF. The variable domain in full, with the rest retrieved from reference TRBV9 and TRBJ1-4, is DSGVTQTPKHLITATGQRVTLRCSPRSGDLSVYWYQQSLDQGLQFLIQYYNGEERAKGNILERFSAQQFPDLHSELNLSSLELGDSALYFCASSVTGGGTTNEKLFFGSGTQLSVL.

The chain links TRBV7-6 to TRBJ1-1, with 10 nucleotides matching TRBD1. In germline, CDR1 is SGHVS, CDR2 FNYEAQ. V gave up 1 base and J gave up 0 bases; unmatched junction bases: 11. CDR3 length: 19 residues. Written as DNA, the CDR3 is TGTGCCAGCAGCTTAGGGGCCCCGGGACAGGGGACCGTGAACACTGAAGCTTTCTTT. Amino acid sequence: CASSLGAPGQGTVNTEAFF.

The chain has TRBV5-1 and TRBJ1-5, with 11 bases fitting TRBD1. V lost 4 bases to trimming and J lost 6 bases; unmatched junction nucleotides: 3. CDR1 is SGHRS and CDR2 is YFSETQ in the germline V gene. The CDR3 totals 14 residues. The chain's CDR3 is CASSMGQGGQPQHF. CDR3 nucleotides: TGCGCCAGCAGCATGGGACAGGGGGGTCAGCCCCAGCATTTT.

The chain employs TRBV9 and TRBJ1-2, with 8 bases identical to TRBD1. The CDR3 runs 13 residues. Germline V gives CDR1 SGDLS, CDR2 YYNGEE. Trimming took 4 bases from V and 8 from J; bases not matched to a gene: 7. Written as DNA, the CDR3 is TGTGCCAGCAGCCCGGCAGACAGGGGCGGCTACACCTTC. Translated, it gives CASSPADRGGYTF.

The gene calls are TRBV2 and TRBJ1-6; no clear D gene. This CDR3 comprises 15 residues. CDR1 and CDR2 from the germline V gene are SNHLY and FYNNEI. Trimming shortened V by 8 bases and J by 9 bases, and 20 bases separated the two germline ends. The CDR3 region has the DNA TGTGCCAGCGAGGGCGGCATCAATTGGGGTTCACCCCTCCACTTT. It encodes CASEGGINWGSPLHF. The full variable domain, its missing parts supplied by reference TRBV2 and TRBJ1-6, is EPEVTQTPSHQVTQMGQEVILRCVPISNHLYFYWYRQILGQKVEFLVSFYNNEISEKSEIFDDQFSVERPDGSNFTLKIRSTKLEDSAMYFCASEGGINWGSPLHFGNGTRLTVT.

This chain joins TRBV18 and TRBJ2-2; weak D call: TRBD1 (5 bases). Germline CDR1 is KGHSH and CDR2 is LQKENI. Between the trimmed V and J ends, which lost 5 bases and 0 bases, there was a span of 13 bases. This CDR3 spans 16 amino acids. The CDR3: CASSSMTVSNTGELFF. CDR3 DNA sequence: TGTGCCAGCTCATCTATGACAGTGTCGAACACCGGGGAGCTGTTTTTT.

This chain joins TRBV9 and TRBJ2-1, with a weak D call TRBD2 (5 bases). Germline assignment: CDR1 SGDLS and CDR2 YYNGEE. The CDR3 runs to 16 residues. The V gene lost 6 bases and the J gene lost 0 bases, with 16 bases spanning the gap. CDR3 sequence reads: CASKSSLGASYNEQFF. CDR3 coding DNA: TGTGCCAGCAAGTCTAGCCTGGGAGCCTCCTACAATGAGCAGTTCTTC.

The V and J genes are TRBV28 and TRBJ2-7; D is possibly TRBD2 (5 bases). V was trimmed by 4 bases and J by 0 bases, leaving 16 bases between them. This CDR3 is 16 amino acids long. Germline V lookup: CDR1 MDHEN, CDR2 SYDVKM. DNA for the CDR3: TGTGCCAGCAGTTCCGGGCCGAGTCGGGGCTCCTACGAGCAGTACTTC. Its translation: CASSSGPSRGSYEQYF.

The chain combines TRBV19 with TRBJ1-2; D possibly corresponds to TRBD1 (6 bases). The CDR3 loop spans 13 amino acids. In germline, CDR1 is LNHDA, CDR2 SQIVND (reference sequence). Trimming cost V 7 bases and J 8 bases, with 17 bases left between them. CDR3 loop: CASTRGSGDGYTF. The CDR3 DNA follows: TGTGCCAGTACACGAGGGTCAGGGGACGGCTACACCTTC.